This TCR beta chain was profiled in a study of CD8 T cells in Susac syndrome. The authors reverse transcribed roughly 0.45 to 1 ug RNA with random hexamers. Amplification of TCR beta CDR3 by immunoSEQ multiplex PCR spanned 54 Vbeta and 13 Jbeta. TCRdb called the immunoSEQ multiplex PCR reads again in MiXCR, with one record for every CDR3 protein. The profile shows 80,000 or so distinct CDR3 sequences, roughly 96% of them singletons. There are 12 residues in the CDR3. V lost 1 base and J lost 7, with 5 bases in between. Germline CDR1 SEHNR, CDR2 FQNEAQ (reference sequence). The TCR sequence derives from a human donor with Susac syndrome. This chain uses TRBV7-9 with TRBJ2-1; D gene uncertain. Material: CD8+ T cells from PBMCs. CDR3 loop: CASSLVKNEQFF. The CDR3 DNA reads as TGTGCCAGCAGCTTAGTGAAGAATGAGCAGTTCTTC.